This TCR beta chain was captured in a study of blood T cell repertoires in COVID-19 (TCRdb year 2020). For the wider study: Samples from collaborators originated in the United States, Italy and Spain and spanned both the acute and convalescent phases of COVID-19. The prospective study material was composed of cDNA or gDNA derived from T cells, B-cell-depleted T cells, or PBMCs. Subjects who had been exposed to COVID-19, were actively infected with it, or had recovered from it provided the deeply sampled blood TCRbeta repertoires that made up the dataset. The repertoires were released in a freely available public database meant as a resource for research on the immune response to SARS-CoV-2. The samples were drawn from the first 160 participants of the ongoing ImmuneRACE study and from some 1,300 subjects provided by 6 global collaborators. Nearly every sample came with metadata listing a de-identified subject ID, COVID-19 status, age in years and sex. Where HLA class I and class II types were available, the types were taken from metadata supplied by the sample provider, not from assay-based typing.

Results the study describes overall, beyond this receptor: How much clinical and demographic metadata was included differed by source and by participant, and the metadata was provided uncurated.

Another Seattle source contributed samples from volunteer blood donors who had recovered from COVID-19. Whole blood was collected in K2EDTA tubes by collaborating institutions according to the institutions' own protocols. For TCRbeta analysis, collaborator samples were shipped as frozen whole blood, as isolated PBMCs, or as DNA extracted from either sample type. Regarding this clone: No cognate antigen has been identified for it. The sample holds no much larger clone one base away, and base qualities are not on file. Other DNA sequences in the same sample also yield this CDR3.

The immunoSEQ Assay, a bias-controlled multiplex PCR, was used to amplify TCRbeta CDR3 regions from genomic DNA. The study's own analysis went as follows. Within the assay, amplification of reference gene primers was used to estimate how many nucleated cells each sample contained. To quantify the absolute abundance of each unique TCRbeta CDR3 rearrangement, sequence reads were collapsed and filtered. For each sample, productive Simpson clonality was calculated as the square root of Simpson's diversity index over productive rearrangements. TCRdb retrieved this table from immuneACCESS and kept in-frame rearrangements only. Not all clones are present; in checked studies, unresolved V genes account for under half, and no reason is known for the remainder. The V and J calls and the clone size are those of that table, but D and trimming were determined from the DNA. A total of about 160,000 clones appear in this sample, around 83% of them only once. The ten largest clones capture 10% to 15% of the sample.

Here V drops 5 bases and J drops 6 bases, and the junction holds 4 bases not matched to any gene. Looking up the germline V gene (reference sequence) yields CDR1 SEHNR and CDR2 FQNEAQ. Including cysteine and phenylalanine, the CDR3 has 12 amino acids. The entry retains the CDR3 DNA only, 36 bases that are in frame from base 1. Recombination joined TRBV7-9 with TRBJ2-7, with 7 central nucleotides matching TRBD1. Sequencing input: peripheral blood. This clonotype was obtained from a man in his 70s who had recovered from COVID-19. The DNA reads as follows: TGTGCCAGCAGCCGACAGGGCCCCGAGCAGTACTTC. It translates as CASSRQGPEQYF.